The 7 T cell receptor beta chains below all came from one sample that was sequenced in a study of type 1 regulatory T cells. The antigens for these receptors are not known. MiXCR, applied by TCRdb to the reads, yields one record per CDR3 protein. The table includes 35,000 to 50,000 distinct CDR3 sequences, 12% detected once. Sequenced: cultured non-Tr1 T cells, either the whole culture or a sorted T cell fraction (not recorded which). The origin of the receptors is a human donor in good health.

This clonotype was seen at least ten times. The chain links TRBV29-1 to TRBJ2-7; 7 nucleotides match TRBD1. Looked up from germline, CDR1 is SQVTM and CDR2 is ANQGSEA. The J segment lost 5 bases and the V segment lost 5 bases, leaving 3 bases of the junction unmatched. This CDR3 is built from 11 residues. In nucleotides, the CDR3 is TGCAGCGTTTACAGGGGCCACGAGCAGTACTTC. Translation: CSVYRGHEQYF.

In DNA form, the CDR3 reads TGTGCCAGCAGCCACGGGACTAGCGGGAGTTTCGAATACTCAGATACGCAGTATTTT. Amino acid sequence: CASSHGTSGSFEYSDTQYF. The V gene is TRBV7-9, the J gene TRBJ2-3; 14 bases map to TRBD2. V shed 5 bases and J 4 bases; nucleotides not matched to a gene: 14. The germline gives CDR1 SEHNR, CDR2 FQNEAQ (reference sequence). The CDR3 spans 19 residues.

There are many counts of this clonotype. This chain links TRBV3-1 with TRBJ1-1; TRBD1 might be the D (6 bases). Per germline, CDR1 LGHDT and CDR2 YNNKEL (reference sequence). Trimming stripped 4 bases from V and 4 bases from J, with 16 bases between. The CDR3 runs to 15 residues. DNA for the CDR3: TGTGCCAGCAGCCCAAGCGCAGGGGTGGCCACTGAAGCTTTCTTT. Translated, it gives CASSPSAGVATEAFF.

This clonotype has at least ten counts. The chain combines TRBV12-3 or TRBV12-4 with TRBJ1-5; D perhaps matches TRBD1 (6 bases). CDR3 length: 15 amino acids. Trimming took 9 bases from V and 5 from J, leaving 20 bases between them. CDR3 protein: CASLSWGAGDQPQHF. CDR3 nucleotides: TGTGCCAGTCTTTCGTGGGGGGCCGGGGATCAGCCCCAGCATTTT.

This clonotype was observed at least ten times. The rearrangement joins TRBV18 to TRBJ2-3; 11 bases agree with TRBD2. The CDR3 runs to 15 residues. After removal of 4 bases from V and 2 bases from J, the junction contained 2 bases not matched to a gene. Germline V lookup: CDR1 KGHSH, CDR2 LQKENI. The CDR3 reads CASSRLAGTTDTQYF. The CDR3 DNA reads TGTGCCAGCTCACGACTAGCGGGGACCACAGATACGCAGTATTTT.

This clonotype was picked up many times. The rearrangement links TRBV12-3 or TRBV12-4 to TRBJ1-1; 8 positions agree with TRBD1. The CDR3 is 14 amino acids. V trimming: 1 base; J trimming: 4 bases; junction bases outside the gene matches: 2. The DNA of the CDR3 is TGTGCCAGCAGTTTAGGGACAGGGCTCACTGAAGCTTTCTTT. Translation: CASSLGTGLTEAFF.

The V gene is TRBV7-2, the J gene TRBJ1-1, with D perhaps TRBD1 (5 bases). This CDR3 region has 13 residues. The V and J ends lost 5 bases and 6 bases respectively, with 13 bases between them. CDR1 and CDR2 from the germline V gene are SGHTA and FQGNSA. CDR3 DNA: TGTGCCAGCAGCCCCGACAGTAGAGCTGAAGCTTTCTTT. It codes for CASSPDSRAEAFF.